What follows are 27 T cell receptor beta chains derived from one specimen sequenced in a study of cytomegalovirus exposure and HLA in healthy donors. 13 Jbeta primers and 60 Vbeta primers were used for the PCR. Some clones are missing from TCRdb's copy, which holds only in-frame ones; the method was immunoSEQ multiplex PCR. This sample has about 95,000 clones; 65% to 80% occur once, and the top ten carry roughly 16%. Sequencing used PBMCs. These receptors all stem from a woman aged 45-65 years in good health and CMV-seropositive.

The CDR3 DNA reads TGTGCCAGCAGCCGCAACAGTCCCGGGACAGGGGGAACTGGGGCCAACGTCCTGACTTTC. Translation gives CASSRNSPGTGGTGANVLTF. This rearrangement joins TRBV4-2 to TRBJ2-6, with TRBD1 matching 11 bases. Trimming at V came to 4 bases and at J to 2 bases, leaving 13 bases not matched to a gene. There are 20 residues in the CDR3. Germline V gives CDR1 LGHNA, CDR2 YNFKEQ.

This clone was seen a few times. V usage is TRBV7-2 and J usage is TRBJ1-1, with D tentatively TRBD1 (6 bases). Germline CDR1 reads SGHTA; CDR2 reads FQGNSA. V was pared by 5 bases and J by 4 bases, with 11 bases between. This CDR3 has 13 residues. CDR3 sequence reads: CASSLGAFTEAFF. CDR3 bases: TGTGCCAGCAGCCTGGGGGCTTTCACTGAAGCTTTCTTT.

This clone was picked up a small number of times. The chain links TRBV2 to TRBJ1-4, with a possible D match to TRBD1 (5 bases). The CDR3 is 17 amino acids. Trimming removed 4 bases from V and 0 bases from J, with 15 bases in between. Germline V gene data show CDR1 as SNHLY and CDR2 as FYNNEI. Written as DNA, the CDR3 is TGTGCCAGCAGTGGGGCAGGGCGGGATGCAACTAATGAAAAACTGTTTTTT. Translated: CASSGAGRDATNEKLFF. The complete variable domain, with remaining parts taken from reference TRBV2 and TRBJ1-4, reads EPEVTQTPSHQVTQMGQEVILRCVPISNHLYFYWYRQILGQKVEFLVSFYNNEISEKSEIFDDQFSVERPDGSNFTLKIRSTKLEDSAMYFCASSGAGRDATNEKLFFGSGTQLSVL.

This clone was counted once. The junction departs from germline at one end; a sequencing error may be responsible. The J gene is TRBJ2-1, the V gene TRBV4-1; D could derive from TRBD1 or TRBD2 (6 bases each). The CDR3 spans 16 residues. The V gene's germline CDR1 is MGHRA and CDR2 YSYEKL. CDR3 in amino acids: CTSSQEGGGGYNEQFF. For the CDR3, the DNA is TGCACCAGCAGCCAAGAGGGGGGAGGAGGCTACAATGAGCAGTTCTTC.

The V call is TRBV5-4, the J call TRBJ2-5; D is unresolved. V was trimmed by 0 bases and J by 4 bases, leaving 10 bases between them. In germline, CDR1 is SGHNT, CDR2 YYREEE (reference sequence). The CDR3 runs 14 residues. CDR3: CASSLVGLSETQYF. In nucleotides, the CDR3 is TGTGCCAGCAGCTTGGTCGGGTTATCAGAGACCCAGTACTTC.

V gene TRBV7-9 combines with J gene TRBJ1-2; no reliable D call. This CDR3 spans 11 amino acids. V was cut by 5 bases and J by 8 bases, with 9 bases left in between. The V gene's germline CDR1 is SEHNR and CDR2 FQNEAQ (reference sequence). The DNA of the CDR3 is TGTGCCAGCAGCGTCATGCGGGGCTACACCTTC. Its translation is CASSVMRGYTF.

This rearrangement joins TRBV29-1 to TRBJ2-3; D is perhaps TRBD2 (5 bases). This CDR3 has 14 amino acids. Germline CDR1 and CDR2: SQVTM and ANQGSEA. V lost 3 bases and J 1 base, leaving 11 bases between the germline ends. The CDR3 bases are TGCAGCGTTGAGGGCCCCGGGGGCACAGATACGCAGTATTTT. Its protein is CSVEGPGGTDTQYF.

This clone was seen more than once but under ten times. The chain has TRBV4-1 and TRBJ1-5; tentative D call: TRBD1 (6 bases). Germline V CDR1 and CDR2: MGHRA, YSYEKL. The V end lost 4 bases, the J end lost 5 bases, and 18 bases lay between the germline ends. CDR3 length: 16 amino acids. The CDR3 sequence is CASSRELGQSHQPQHF. Here the CDR3 DNA reads TGCGCCAGCAGCCGGGAGCTAGGACAGTCCCATCAGCCCCAGCATTTT.

This clone was observed a handful of times. The chain uses TRBV15 and TRBJ2-5; no clear D gene. CDR1 LNHNV and CDR2 YYDKDF come from the germline V gene (reference sequence). Trimming took off 0 bases at V and 2 bases at J, with 10 bases between the two ends. The CDR3 contains 15 residues. CDR3 sequence reads: CATSRDLARQETQYF. The CDR3 nucleotides read TGTGCCACCAGCAGAGATCTGGCTCGTCAAGAGACCCAGTACTTC.

This sequence joins TRBV7-6 and TRBJ2-7; 7 bases are shared with TRBD1. The length of the CDR3 is 11 residues. Germline loops: CDR1 SGHVS, CDR2 FNYEAQ. After removal of 5 bases from V and 6 bases from J, the junction contained 1 base not matched to a gene. CDR3 residues: CASSRGPEQYF. CDR3 DNA sequence: TGTGCCAGCAGCAGGGGGCCCGAGCAGTACTTC.

The chain combines TRBV19 with TRBJ2-5; 11 bases are a match to TRBD2. The V gene's germline CDR1 is LNHDA and CDR2 SQIVND (reference sequence). The V segment lost 4 bases and the J segment 5 bases; nucleotides outside the gene matches: 6. The CDR3 is made up of 15 amino acids. CDR3 DNA sequence: TGTGCCAGTAGTACGGGACTAGCGGTCGGTGAGACCCAGTACTTC. It specifies CASSTGLAVGETQYF.

CDR3 DNA: TGCGCCAGCAGCTATTCTAGCGGGCAAGAGACCCAGTACTTC. Its protein product is CASSYSSGQETQYF. The chain employs TRBV5-1 and TRBJ2-5; TRBD2 agrees at 8 bases. The CDR3 has 14 amino acids. V lost 3 bases to trimming and J lost 2 bases; unmatched junction nucleotides: 3. Per germline, CDR1 SGHRS and CDR2 YFSETQ.

This clone was detected only once. The rearrangement joins TRBV15 to TRBJ1-5; D may be TRBD1 (5 bases). The CDR3 sequence is 13 residues long. Trimming removed 8 bases from V and 0 bases from J, with 8 bases in between. Per germline, CDR1 LNHNV and CDR2 YYDKDF (reference sequence). The CDR3 DNA is TGTGCCACCGCGACAGATAGCAATCAGCCCCAGCATTTT. Translation gives CATATDSNQPQHF.

In this sample, this clone turned up once. The rearrangement links TRBV5-4 to TRBJ1-2; 7 bases map to TRBD1. V gave up 0 bases and J gave up 8 bases; unmatched junction bases: 16. Germline values: CDR1 SGHNT, CDR2 YYREEE (reference sequence). There are 17 residues in the CDR3. The CDR3 coding sequence is TGTGCCAGCAGCTTGGGCGAAACAGGGGCCCACAGGGGCGGCTACACCTTC. Its protein is CASSLGETGAHRGGYTF.

A few counts support this clone. V usage is TRBV30 and J usage is TRBJ2-7; 8 positions agree with TRBD2. Trimming removed 4 bases from V and 3 bases from J; junction bases left unmatched: 8. The CDR3 has 14 residues. Germline V gene lookup returns CDR1 GTSNPN and CDR2 SVGIG (reference sequence). CDR3 sequence: CAWTPGLGGYEQYF. The CDR3 region has the DNA TGTGCCTGGACCCCGGGACTAGGGGGCTACGAGCAGTACTTC.

The chain has TRBV7-8 and TRBJ1-1; D uncertain. This CDR3 is built from 14 residues. Between the trimmed V and J ends, which lost 1 base and 0 bases, there was a span of 6 bases. Germline V lookup: CDR1 SGHVS, CDR2 FQNEAQ. The CDR3 bases are TGTGCCAGCAGCTTAGGAGCCCTGAACACTGAAGCTTTCTTT. Translation gives CASSLGALNTEAFF. Full variable domain (missing parts from reference TRBV7-8 and TRBJ1-1): GAGVSQSPRYKVAKRGQDVALRCDPISGHVSLFWYQQALGQGPEFLTYFQNEAQLDKSGLPSDRFFAERPEGSVSTLKIQRTQQEDSAVYLCASSLGALNTEAFFGQGTRLTVV.

The rearrangement joins TRBV29-1 to TRBJ2-5, with 12 nucleotides matching TRBD2. V was pared by 7 bases and J by 5 bases, with 5 bases of the junction left unmatched. This CDR3 comprises 13 residues. The germline gives CDR1 SQVTM, CDR2 ANQGSEA. CDR3 coding DNA: TGCAGCGGCGGCGGGACTAGCGGGGAGACCCAGTACTTC. This translates into CSGGGTSGETQYF.

This chain joins TRBV6-1 and TRBJ1-5, with TRBD1 matching 10 bases. Germline-derived CDR1 and CDR2 are MNHNS and SASEGT. After removal of 7 bases from V and 6 bases from J, the junction contained 6 bases not matched to a gene. The CDR3 spans 14 residues. CDR3 in DNA: TGTGCCAGCACCGGGACAGGGGAGGGTCAGCCCCAGCATTTT. Protein product: CASTGTGEGQPQHF.

Points on this clone: At one end, the junction sequence differs from germline, possibly due to a read error. This chain joins TRBV6-5 and TRBJ2-3; possible D gene TRBD2, 6 bases. The CDR3 runs 11 residues. The germline CDR1 and CDR2 sequences are MNHEY and SVGAGI. CDR3 sequence: CGRQITDTQYF. CDR3 sequence (DNA): TGCGGGAGACAGATCACAGATACGCAGTATTTT.

As DNA, the CDR3 is TGTGCCAGCAGTTTACCGGACAGAAACACCGGGGAGCTGTTTTTT. Protein product: CASSLPDRNTGELFF. This sequence joins TRBV28 and TRBJ2-2, with D possibly being TRBD1 (6 bases). V lost 2 bases to trimming and J lost 2 bases, with 9 bases between them. This CDR3 is 15 amino acids long. Germline lookup yields CDR1 MDHEN and CDR2 SYDVKM.

In nucleotides, the CDR3 is TGTGCCAGCCGAAACAGGGGGCAGTCGCTTAGCAATCAGCCCCAGCATTTT. Its protein product is CASRNRGQSLSNQPQHF. The chain joins TRBV27 to TRBJ1-5, with TRBD1 matching over 9 bases. The CDR3 is 17 residues long. Germline CDR1 MNHEY, CDR2 SMNVEV (reference sequence). J lost 0 bases, V lost 8 bases, and 11 bases had no gene match.

This sequence joins TRBV2 and TRBJ2-1; 11 positions agree with TRBD2. Germline values: CDR1 SNHLY, CDR2 FYNNEI. There are 16 residues in the CDR3. The V segment lost 4 bases and the J segment 1 base; nucleotides outside the gene matches: 3. CDR3 DNA sequence: TGTGCCAGCAGTGTTAGCGGGAGGGGGTCCTACAATGAGCAGTTCTTC. Amino acid sequence: CASSVSGRGSYNEQFF.

This clone occurred a few times. The chain has TRBV5-1 and TRBJ1-6; weak D call: TRBD1 (6 bases). V dropped 3 bases and J dropped 9 bases, with 16 bases sitting between them. Germline lookup yields CDR1 SGHRS and CDR2 YFSETQ. This CDR3 comprises 15 residues. Here the CDR3 DNA reads TGCGCCAGCAGCTCAGCAGGGGACAAAGGTTCACCCCTCCACTTT. Its translation is CASSSAGDKGSPLHF.

The chain is built from TRBV27 and TRBJ1-1; possible D gene TRBD1, 6 bases. Between the trimmed V and J ends, which lost 6 bases and 3 bases, there was a span of 14 bases. Germline V gene data show CDR1 as MNHEY and CDR2 as SMNVEV (reference sequence). The CDR3 runs to 14 residues. DNA for the CDR3: TGTGCCAGCAGGTTACAGGGAGGAGACACTGAAGCTTTCTTT. Translation: CASRLQGGDTEAFF.

The V call is TRBV7-9, the J call TRBJ1-6; D unresolved. The CDR3 is 12 residues long. V was pared by 1 base and J by 14 bases, with 9 bases between. The germline V gene encodes CDR1 SEHNR and CDR2 FQNEAQ (reference sequence). CDR3 sequence (DNA): TGTGCCAGCAGCTTAGTCGGGGTAGCCCTCCACTTT. It yields the protein CASSLVGVALHF.

The V gene is TRBV28, the J gene TRBJ1-4; 10 nucleotides align to TRBD1. V trimming: 6 bases; J trimming: 6 bases; junction bases outside the gene matches: 10. Germline V gene lookup returns CDR1 MDHEN and CDR2 SYDVKM. The CDR3 is made up of 16 amino acids. As DNA, the CDR3 is TGTGCCAGCAGCTCCTCCGGGACAGGGGTTTATGAAAAACTGTTTTTT. Translation: CASSSSGTGVYEKLFF.

The chain has TRBV5-8 and TRBJ2-1, with TRBD2 matching 7 bases. Per the germline V gene, CDR1 is SGHTS and CDR2 is YDEGEE. CDR3 length equals 14 residues. J lost 7 bases, V lost 2 bases, and 6 bases had no gene match. CDR3 protein: CASSFGLVINEQFF. CDR3 DNA: TGTGCCAGCAGCTTTGGACTAGTAATTAATGAGCAGTTCTTC. Filled out from reference TRBV5-8 and TRBJ2-1, the complete variable domain reads EAGVTQSPTHLIKTRGQQATLRCSPISGHTSVYWYQQALGLGLQFLLWYDEGEERNRGNFPPRFSGRQFPNYSSELNVNALELEDSALYLCASSFGLVINEQFFGPGTRLTVL.